This TCR beta chain was retrieved from a study of patients and donors after allogeneic stem cell transplantation. In TCRdb, the RT-PCR reads were re-called with MiXCR into one record per CDR3 protein. The sample consists of about 160,000 distinct CDR3 sequences, about 36% of them appearing once. Material for sequencing was blood, either unsorted or a sorted T cell fraction (not recorded which). This clonotype was sampled from a human donor who was either an allogeneic HSCT recipient or a stem cell or donor lymphocyte infusion donor (not recorded which). It is not recorded whose cells these are; they may come from a transplant donor.

In nucleotides, the CDR3 is TGTGCCAGCAGTTACGGGACAGCTTTCGGTCAGCCCCAGCATTTT. Its protein is CASSYGTAFGQPQHF. The chain employs TRBV6-2 or TRBV6-3 and TRBJ1-5, with 7 bases that match TRBD1. The V segment lost 2 bases and the J segment 6 bases; nucleotides outside the gene matches: 7. The CDR3 runs 15 residues. Germline loops: CDR1 MNHEY, CDR2 SVGEGT.